This TCR beta chain was profiled in a study of neurological immune-mediated disorders. Whole-study findings and limits: No expanded-clone CDR3 amino acid sequence recurred across subjects, suggesting private TCR-beta repertoires.

This clonotype appeared a few times. Its matching antigen is unknown. The method for making cDNA was 5'RACE, and it used 10-nucleotide random UMIs. A single run covered 15-18 subjects with over 190 million TCR-beta sequences. TCRdb re-derived calls from the 5' RACE reads in MiXCR, one entry per CDR3 protein. The table has tens of thousands of distinct CDR3 sequences, around 10% seen once. Specified time point: longitudinal time-point 1 (baseline). The study built unsorted libraries from 2 million PBMCs kept at -80 C. Germline assignment: CDR1 DFQATT and CDR2 SNEGSKA (reference sequence). The CDR3 is 15 amino acids. Trimming pared 3 bases from V and 5 bases from J, leaving 20 bases between.

Sequenced material: PBMCs. This receptor was obtained from a male donor with HTLV-1-associated myelopathy (HAM/TSP). The chain joins TRBV20-1 to TRBJ2-7, with D unresolved. In nucleotides, the CDR3 is TGCAGTGCTAGCCCCGCGCCTGGATGGGGTAACGAGCAGTACTTC. Amino acid sequence: CSASPAPGWGNEQYF.